The 8 T cell receptor beta chains in this list originate from one sample, sequenced in a study of blood T cell repertoires in COVID-19. The table came from immunoSEQ multiplex PCR; TCRdb's copy has only in-frame clones and leaves some out. The sample contains some 100,000 clones, 84% of which appear only once. The material sequenced was peripheral blood. The receptors shown here come from an elderly woman with active or convalescent COVID-19.

V and J are TRBV20-1 and TRBJ2-3; D gene uncertain. The V gene's germline CDR1 is DFQATT and CDR2 SNEGSKA (reference sequence). This CDR3 is built from 11 residues. Trimming took off 1 base at V and 14 bases at J, with 13 bases between the two ends. The CDR3 sequence is CSARGPHIPYF. DNA of the CDR3: TGCAGTGCTAGAGGGCCCCACATTCCGTATTTT.

V is TRBV2 and J is TRBJ2-7; 8 bases align to TRBD2. J was trimmed by 0 bases and V by 6 bases; bases with no gene match: 4. Per the germline V gene, CDR1 is SNHLY and CDR2 is FYNNEI. The CDR3 spans 14 residues. The CDR3 is CASRETSVSYEQYF. In nucleotides, the CDR3 is TGTGCCAGCAGGGAGACTAGCGTCTCCTACGAGCAGTACTTC.

V usage is TRBV18 and J usage is TRBJ2-2, with 9 bases aligning to TRBD2. Looked up from germline, CDR1 is KGHSH and CDR2 is LQKENI. V was pared by 3 bases and J by 10 bases, with 9 bases of the junction left unmatched. The CDR3 is 15 residues long. The chain's CDR3 is CASSPVSGSGVELFF. For the CDR3, the DNA is TGTGCCAGCTCACCCGTTAGCGGGAGCGGCGTGGAGCTGTTTTTT.

V usage is TRBV11-2 and J usage is TRBJ1-6, with TRBD1 as a possible D gene (5 bases). Germline V gene data show CDR1 as SGHAT and CDR2 as FQNNGV. This CDR3 comprises 15 residues. The V gene lost 5 bases and the J gene lost 10 bases, with 18 bases spanning the gap. The CDR3, as DNA: TGTGCCAGCAGCCCCCTAGGGGATCAGAAGTCACCCCTCCACTTT. Translated, it gives CASSPLGDQKSPLHF.

This chain joins TRBV7-9 and TRBJ2-7; 10 bases agree with TRBD1. Germline-derived CDR1 and CDR2 are SEHNR and FQNEAQ (reference sequence). This CDR3 has 16 amino acids. After removal of 2 bases from V and 6 bases from J, the junction contained 10 bases not matched to a gene. The CDR3 region is CASSLPRQGAVAEQYF. DNA for the CDR3: TGTGCCAGCAGCTTACCTCGACAGGGGGCGGTTGCCGAGCAGTACTTC.

The chain recombines TRBV10-3 with TRBJ2-5; TRBD2 matches 8 bases. CDR1 is ENHRY, CDR2 SYGVKD, per germline. This CDR3 region has 14 residues. J was trimmed by 5 bases and V by 0 bases; bases with no gene match: 2. Written as DNA, the CDR3 is TGTGCCATCAGTGAGTCGACGGGGGGGGAGACCCAGTACTTC. Its translation is CAISESTGGETQYF.

The V gene is TRBV28, the J gene TRBJ1-3; TRBD1 is a possible D gene (6 bases). CDR1 and CDR2 (germline): MDHEN, SYDVKM. CDR3 size: 15 residues. Trimming removed 6 bases from V and 0 bases from J, with 12 bases in between. The DNA of the CDR3 is TGTGCCAGCAGCGTCGGACAGTCCTCTGGAAACACCATATATTTT. As protein: CASSVGQSSGNTIYF.

This clone came up a few times. The chain is built from TRBV5-1 and TRBJ2-5; perhaps TRBD1 as D (6 bases). CDR3 length: 14 amino acids. V lost 0 bases and J 3 bases, leaving 9 bases between the germline ends. Germline V gene lookup returns CDR1 SGHRS and CDR2 YFSETQ. CDR3: CASSLDRVEETQYF. The CDR3 DNA reads as TGCGCCAGCAGCTTGGACAGGGTGGAAGAGACCCAGTACTTC. Full variable domain (outside the CDR3, taken from reference TRBV5-1 and TRBJ2-5): KAGVTQTPRYLIKTRGQQVTLSCSPISGHRSVSWYQQTPGQGLQFLFEYFSETQRNKGNFPGRFSGRQFSNSRSEMNVSTLELGDSALYLCASSLDRVEETQYFGPGTRLLVL.